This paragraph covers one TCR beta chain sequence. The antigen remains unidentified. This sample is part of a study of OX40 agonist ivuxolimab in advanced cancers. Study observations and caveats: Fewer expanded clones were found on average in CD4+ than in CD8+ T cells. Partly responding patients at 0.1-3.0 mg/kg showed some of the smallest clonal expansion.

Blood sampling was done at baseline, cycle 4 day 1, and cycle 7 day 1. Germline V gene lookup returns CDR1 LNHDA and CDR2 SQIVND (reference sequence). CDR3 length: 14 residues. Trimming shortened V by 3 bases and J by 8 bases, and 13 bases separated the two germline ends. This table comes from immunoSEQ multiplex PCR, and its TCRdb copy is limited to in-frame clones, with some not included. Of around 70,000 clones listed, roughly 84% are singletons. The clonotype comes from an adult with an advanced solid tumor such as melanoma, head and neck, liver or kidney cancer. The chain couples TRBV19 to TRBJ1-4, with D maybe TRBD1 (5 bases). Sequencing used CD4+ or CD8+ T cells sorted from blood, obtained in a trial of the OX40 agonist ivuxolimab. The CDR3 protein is CASSIWRGREKLFF. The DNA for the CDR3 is TGTGCCAGTAGTATTTGGAGGGGCCGCGAAAAACTGTTTTTT. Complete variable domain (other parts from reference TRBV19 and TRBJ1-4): DGGITQSPKYLFRKEGQNVTLSCEQNLNHDAMYWYRQDPGQGLRLIYYSQIVNDFQKGDIAEGYSVSREKKESFPLTVTSAQKNPTAFYLCASSIWRGREKLFFGSGTQLSVL.